This is a list of T cell receptor beta chains from one sample in a study of T cell repertoires in cytomegalovirus infection. TCRdb re-derived calls from the reads in MiXCR, one entry per CDR3 protein. Altogether fewer than 300,000 distinct CDR3 sequences are present, about 26% being singletons, with the ten largest covering about 15%. The sample consisted of PBMCs. These receptor sequences come from a human donor in good health (CMV status not recorded). Some clones in this sample may be carry-over from other donors' samples. The CDR3 runs from the conserved cysteine through the conserved F or W. The D gene is left open where the match is weak. The listing skips clone size in some rows; elsewhere it reads once, few, many or a size class.

clone size	D gene	J gene	V gene	CDR3 DNA	CDR3 protein
NA	TRBD1	TRBJ1-2	TRBV5-1	TGCGCCAGCAGCTCTGCCGACAGGGGCTATGGCTACACCTTC	CASSSADRGYGYTF
NA	NA	TRBJ1-1	TRBV2	TGTGCCATCCGACGGACACCAGAAGCTTTCTTT	CAIRRTPEAFF
NA	NA	TRBJ2-7	TRBV20-1	TGCAGTGCTAGAGCATCAGGCGAGCAGTACTTC	CSARASGEQYF
many	NA	TRBJ1-5	TRBV7-2	TGTGCCAGCAGCTTAGATTCGTCTGCATCTCAGCCCCAGCATTTT	CASSLDSSASQPQHF
NA	TRBD1	TRBJ1-6	TRBV28	TGTGCCAGCAGTTTGGGTTCGTGGGGACAGGGAGGAAAAAATTCACCCCTCCACTTT	CASSLGSWGQGGKNSPLHF
many	NA	TRBJ1-6	TRBV7-6	TGTGCCAGCAGCTTGACCGTGAGCTCCTATAATTCACCCCTCCACTTT	CASSLTVSSYNSPLHF
few	NA	TRBJ2-5	TRBV24-1	TGTGCCACCAGTTCGGGGGGCGCCGGAGAGACCCAGTACTTC	CATSSGGAGETQYF
few	TRBD1	TRBJ2-2	TRBV5-5	TGTGCCAGCAGCTTGCGGGACAGGCTTAACACCGGGGAGCTGTTTTTT	CASSLRDRLNTGELFF
NA	NA	TRBJ2-6	TRBV5-4	TGTGCCAGCAGTCCAAGGGTCTCTGGGGCCAACGTCCTGACTTTC	CASSPRVSGANVLTF
NA	NA	TRBJ1-1	TRBV18	TGTGTCAGCTCACCACCGGTCAAGGGAGAGACCCTTGAAGCTTTCTTT	CVSSPPVKGETLEAFF
NA	NA	TRBJ1-5	TRBV19	TGTGCCAGTAGTCCGGGTCGGGTTTCAGGCAATCAGCCCCAGCATTTT	CASSPGRVSGNQPQHF
many	NA	TRBJ1-1	TRBV28	TGTGCCAGCAGTTACCGGCCGGACACTGAAGCTTTCTTT	CASSYRPDTEAFF
once	TRBD2	TRBJ2-7	TRBV28	TGTGCCAGCAGAACGGGACTAGCGGGCCACGAGCAGTACTTC	CASRTGLAGHEQYF
few	NA	TRBJ2-2	TRBV19	TGTGCCAGCACCCCGGGGGCTTGGGACGGGGAGCTGTTTTTT	CASTPGAWDGELFF
NA	NA	TRBJ2-5	TRBV18	TGTGCCAGCTCACCACCGATCGGGGAACAAGAGACCCAGTACTTC	CASSPPIGEQETQYF
few	NA	TRBJ1-5	TRBV20-1	TGCAGTGTTTGGTCGGCAGAAAATAGCAATCAGCCCCAGCATTTT	CSVWSAENSNQPQHF
NA	TRBD2	TRBJ2-1	TRBV7-2	TGTGCCAGCAGCCTACCTGGGGGGGGGGGAGATGAGCAGTTCTTC	CASSLPGGGGDEQFF
many	NA	TRBJ1-3	TRBV7-2	TGTGCCAGCAGCTCGCCTACGCAAGGAAACACCATATATTTT	CASSSPTQGNTIYF
many	TRBD2	TRBJ2-3	TRBV12-3/TRBV12-4	TGTGCCAGCAGTTCAGCGGGGGGGCTTCCTACGCAGTATTTT	CASSSAGGLPTQYF
NA	NA	TRBJ2-7	TRBV5-4	TGTGCCAGCAGCTATTCACAGGGGGAGGGCGAGCAGTACTTC	CASSYSQGEGEQYF
NA	NA	TRBJ1-2	TRBV20-1	TGCAGTGCTGGGGTGGAGGACAAGACCTACACCTTC	CSAGVEDKTYTF
few	NA	TRBJ1-1	TRBV19	TGTGCCAGTAGTATATGGAATCTGAACACTGAAGCTTTCTTT	CASSIWNLNTEAFF
NA	TRBD2	TRBJ2-1	TRBV19	TGTGCCAGTAGGAGACCGGGACTAAGGGTCAATGAGCAGTTCTTC	CASRRPGLRVNEQFF
many	NA	TRBJ2-2	TRBV27	TGTGCCAGCAGTTACGGCGCCTATAACACCGGGGAGCTGTTTTTT	CASSYGAYNTGELFF
many	TRBD2	TRBJ2-1	TRBV7-2	TGTGCCAGCAGCTTAGGATATAGCGGGAGTTATGAGTTCTTC	CASSLGYSGSYEFF
many	NA	TRBJ1-5	TRBV6-1	TGTGCCAGCAGTTCACGGGACTCGTGGTATCAGCCCCAGCATTTT	CASSSRDSWYQPQHF
many	NA	TRBJ1-1	TRBV7-2	TGTGCCAGCAGCTTAGTTTACCAGGGCACTGAAGCTTTCTTT	CASSLVYQGTEAFF
NA	TRBD2	TRBJ2-1	TRBV28	TGTGCCAGCAGTTTGACCCGGACTAGCGGGTTGGAGGCTGAGCAGTTCTTC	CASSLTRTSGLEAEQFF
NA	NA	TRBJ2-2	TRBV2	TGTGCCAGCAGGCGCACCCAGATTGAAACCGGGGAGCTGTTTTTT	CASRRTQIETGELFF
NA	NA	TRBJ2-5	TRBV11-3	TGTGCCAGCAGCGACGGGACGGGCGGAGGGGAGACCCAGTACTTC	CASSDGTGGGETQYF
NA	TRBD1	TRBJ1-6	TRBV7-9	TGTGCCAGCAGCGCACTCCCGGGACAGGGGAATTATTCACCCCTCCACTTT	CASSALPGQGNYSPLHF
many	TRBD2	TRBJ2-1	TRBV7-2	TGTGCCAGCAGCTCAGCCCCTAGCGGGAGGAATGAGCAGTTCTTC	CASSSAPSGRNEQFF
few	NA	TRBJ2-1	TRBV7-2	TGTGCCAGCAGGACCTCAGGGGTCCGTGAGCAGTTCTTC	CASRTSGVREQFF
many	NA	TRBJ1-2	TRBV12-3/TRBV12-4	TGTGCCAGCAGTTTACGGGGAGGTGGCTACACCTTC	CASSLRGGGYTF
NA	TRBD1	TRBJ1-2	TRBV7-3	TGTGCCAGCAGCACCCGACAGGGGGCGGATGGCTACACCTTC	CASSTRQGADGYTF